The 12 T cell receptor beta chains reported below all come from one sample, sequenced in a study of control samples from healthy donors and cancer patients (dated by TCRdb to the early 2020s). To prepare the library, the immunoSEQ multiplex PCR assay was applied. Sourced from immuneACCESS, this table was stored by TCRdb with only in-frame sequences that have V and J called. A share of the clones is absent; for the studies checked, an unresolved V gene accounts for under half, and the remainder has no known explanation. Within this sample are more than 25,000 clones, with about 85% of them counted one time only. About 3.7% of the sample belongs to the ten largest clones. The sequenced sample consisted of formalin-fixed, paraffin-embedded tissue. All receptors come from a female donor with melanoma.

The chain couples TRBV2 to TRBJ1-1, with 8 positions matching TRBD1. CDR1 is SNHLY, CDR2 FYNNEI, per germline. This CDR3 region has 13 residues. Trimming cost V 6 bases and J 5 bases; bases outside gene matches: 5. The CDR3: CASSRGLRTEAFF. For the CDR3, the DNA is TGTGCCAGCAGCAGGGGGCTCCGAACTGAAGCTTTCTTT.

The chain carries TRBV5-1 and TRBJ1-2, with D maybe TRBD1 (6 bases). The ends were cut back, 3 bases at V and 4 bases at J, with 16 bases in the middle. Germline assignment: CDR1 SGHRS and CDR2 YFSETQ. The CDR3 loop spans 15 amino acids. The CDR3 is CASSSGAVGGYGYTF. The CDR3 DNA reads as TGCGCCAGCAGCTCAGGGGCAGTCGGAGGCTATGGCTACACCTTC.

This sequence joins TRBV6-6 and TRBJ1-5, with D possibly TRBD1 on 6 matching bases. Germline CDR1 and CDR2: MNHNY and SVGAGI (reference sequence). The CDR3 is 15 amino acids. Trimming left V 4 bases short and J 2 bases short, with 12 bases between. CDR3 nucleotide sequence: TGTGCCAGCAGTTCCAGGGGAGTGGGCAATCAGCCCCAGCATTTT. It yields the protein CASSSRGVGNQPQHF.

This clone has just a few counts. The chain has TRBV7-2 and TRBJ2-4, with unresolved D. Germline-derived CDR1 and CDR2 are SGHTA and FQGNSA. V gave up 1 base and J gave up 2 bases, with 6 bases separating them. This CDR3 region has 14 residues. The CDR3: CASSLDYSKNIQYF. In nucleotides, the CDR3 is TGTGCCAGCAGCTTAGACTACTCCAAAAACATTCAGTACTTC.

In DNA form, the CDR3 reads TGTGCCAGCGCGTTGGGAGCCTTCAATGAGCAGTTCTTC. It encodes CASALGAFNEQFF. The chain carries TRBV2 and TRBJ2-1; D possibly corresponds to TRBD2 (5 bases). Trimming stripped 8 bases from V and 6 bases from J, with 14 bases between. The CDR3 is 13 amino acids. From germline, CDR1 is SNHLY and CDR2 FYNNEI.

This clone was detected once. This chain links TRBV10-3 with TRBJ1-2; 7 nucleotides align to TRBD1. Germline trimming cut 6 bases from V and 8 bases from J; bases unmatched to any gene: 6. The CDR3 loop spans 12 amino acids. Germline-derived CDR1 and CDR2 are ENHRY and SYGVKD. The CDR3: CAIRTGEEGYTF. The CDR3 DNA sequence: TGTGCCATCAGAACAGGGGAAGAGGGCTACACCTTC.

This clone was found once. The chain uses TRBV6-5 and TRBJ2-1; D might be TRBD1 (6 bases). Trimming pared 5 bases from V and 2 bases from J, leaving 10 bases between. CDR3 length: 14 amino acids. The germline V gene encodes CDR1 MNHEY and CDR2 SVGAGI. The CDR3 is CASSPDRAYNEQFF. In nucleotides, the CDR3 is TGTGCCAGCAGTCCGGACAGAGCCTACAATGAGCAGTTCTTC.

This chain joins TRBV18 and TRBJ1-1; tentative D call: TRBD1 (5 bases). Germline V gene data show CDR1 as KGHSH and CDR2 as LQKENI. V shed 2 bases and J shed 6 bases, with 19 bases lying between them. The CDR3 totals 16 residues. The CDR3 region has the DNA TGTGCCAGCTCACCAAACCAAAATGGGGGAGGGGCTGAAGCTTTCTTT. It specifies CASSPNQNGGGAEAFF.

The genes are TRBV2 and TRBJ1-3, with D maybe TRBD1 (5 bases). This CDR3 contains 17 residues. The V and J ends lost 6 bases and 4 bases respectively, with 22 bases between them. CDR1 and CDR2 (germline): SNHLY, FYNNEI. The CDR3 protein is CASSLSGGGRRGNTIYF. Written as DNA, the CDR3 is TGTGCCAGCAGCCTCAGTGGTGGGGGTAGGAGAGGAAACACCATATATTTT.

The chain couples TRBV27 to TRBJ1-5, with D possibly being TRBD1 (5 bases). V was trimmed by 0 bases and J by 7 bases, leaving 22 bases between them. Germline V CDR1 and CDR2: MNHEY, SMNVEV (reference sequence). The CDR3 has 18 amino acids. The CDR3 region has the DNA TGTGCCAGCAGTTTATCACCCCCCGGTGGCGGGGGTGGCCAGCCCCAGCATTTT. This codes for CASSLSPPGGGGGQPQHF.

The chain carries TRBV7-2 and TRBJ1-5, with TRBD1 matching 7 bases. With V trimmed by 1 base and J by 7 bases, 7 bases remained unmatched. The germline V gene encodes CDR1 SGHTA and CDR2 FQGNSA. There are 15 residues in the CDR3. The CDR3 DNA reads as TGTGCCAGCAGCTTAGGAACAGGGGCTTGGCAGCCCCAGCATTTT. Its translation is CASSLGTGAWQPQHF.

The rearrangement uses TRBV10-3 and TRBJ1-6, with 9 bases identical to TRBD1. This CDR3 has 15 residues. CDR1 is ENHRY, CDR2 SYGVKD, per germline. Trimming took 6 bases from V and 10 from J; bases not matched to a gene: 10. CDR3 in DNA: TGTGCCATCAGATCGGGCCGACAGGGGGGCTCACCCCTCCACTTT. Amino acid sequence: CAIRSGRQGGSPLHF.